A selection of T cell receptor beta chains follows, all from one sample in a study of human T cells and chemical hapten exposure. From the RACE reads, TCRdb called clonotypes with MiXCR, one entry per CDR3 protein. Seen here are 25,000 to 35,000 distinct CDR3 sequences, approximately 5.8% observed once, and the top ten hold around 6%. The sample here was whole blood, taken in connection with sensitization to the hapten diphenylcyclopropenone (DPC). Receptors originate from a man in his thirties or forties with alopecia areata. Some clones in this sample may be carry-over from other donors' samples. CDR3s include the opening cysteine and the closing phenylalanine or tryptophan. Fields, in order: J gene, D gene, V gene, clone size, CDR3 protein, CDR3 DNA. A D gene is named only where the DNA matches it firmly. Clone sizes are given selectively: once, few, many, or a class where the clone is expanded.

>TRBJ2-6|.|TRBV7-2|many
CASSPQGGFSSGANVLTF
TGTGCCAGCAGCCCACAAGGCGGGTTCAGCTCTGGGGCCAACGTCCTGACTTTC
>TRBJ2-5|TRBD2|TRBV5-1|few
CASRPVGTSGVSETQYF
TGCGCCAGCAGACCCGTAGGGACTAGCGGGGTTTCAGAGACCCAGTACTTC
>TRBJ2-7|TRBD1|TRBV12-3/TRBV12-4|many
CASSFGTGGYEQYF
TGTGCCAGCAGTTTCGGAACAGGGGGCTACGAGCAGTACTTC
>TRBJ2-5|.|TRBV6-6|many
CASSYDETQYF
TGTGCCAGCAGTTACGACGAGACCCAGTACTTC
>TRBJ1-1|.|TRBV11-3|many
CASSLVFSGNTEAFF
TGTGCCAGCAGCTTAGTATTCAGCGGGAACACTGAAGCTTTCTTT
>TRBJ1-5|.|TRBV7-7|many
CASRVGAGYNQPQHF
TGTGCTAGCAGGGTGGGGGCAGGGTATAATCAGCCCCAGCATTTT
>TRBJ2-6|.|TRBV6-5|many
CASSGEIALSGANVLTF
TGTGCCAGCAGTGGTGAGATCGCCCTCTCTGGGGCCAACGTCCTGACTTTC
>TRBJ2-7|TRBD2|TRBV3-1|many
CASSRLAGGPDEQYF
TGTGCCAGCAGCCGACTAGCGGGGGGGCCCGACGAGCAGTACTTC
>TRBJ2-1|TRBD2|TRBV4-3|many
CASSQGGSGSLNEQFF
TGCGCCAGCAGCCAAGGGGGGAGCGGGAGTCTCAATGAGCAGTTCTTC
>TRBJ2-5|TRBD2|TRBV29-1|many
CSVGLAGGQETQYF
TGCAGCGTTGGGCTAGCGGGGGGTCAAGAGACCCAGTACTTC
>TRBJ1-4|.|TRBV4-3|many
CASSPGQPINEKLFF
TGCGCCAGCAGCCCTGGGCAGCCGATTAATGAAAAACTGTTTTTT
>TRBJ2-6|TRBD2|TRBV12-3/TRBV12-4|many
CASSYGGSGANVLTF
TGTGCCAGCTCCTACGGGGGGTCTGGGGCCAACGTCCTGACTTTC
>TRBJ2-3|.|TRBV3-1|many
CASTARSTDTQYF
TGTGCCAGCACCGCGAGGAGTACAGATACGCAGTATTTT
>TRBJ1-2|.|TRBV7-9|many
CASSSQGLNYGYTF
TGTGCCAGCAGCTCCCAGGGGCTTAACTATGGCTACACCTTC
>TRBJ2-1|.|TRBV2|many
CASSVRNEQFF
TGTGCCAGCAGTGTTCGCAATGAGCAGTTCTTC
>TRBJ2-1|.|TRBV30|many
CAWSVGFSYNEQFF
TGTGCCTGGAGTGTAGGATTTTCCTACAATGAGCAGTTCTTC
>TRBJ2-2|.|TRBV6-5|many
CASSSGGLPTGELFFGEGELFF
.
>TRBJ2-1|.|TRBV29-1|many
CSVGPRESYNEQFF
TGCAGCGTTGGACCTCGGGAATCCTACAATGAGCAGTTCTTC
>TRBJ1-1|.|TRBV7-2|many
CASSLLGLNTEAFF
TGTGCCAGCAGCTTATTGGGGTTGAACACTGAAGCTTTCTTT
>TRBJ2-5|.|TRBV29-1|.
CSVGDGVETQYF
TGCAGCGTCGGGGACGGTGTGGAGACCCAGTACTTC
>TRBJ2-5|.|TRBV7-9|many
CASSLVMATGETQYF
TGTGCCAGCAGCTTAGTAATGGCTACAGGAGAGACCCAGTACTTC
>TRBJ1-2|.|TRBV10-3|many
CAIQGPSFYGYTF
TGTGCCATCCAGGGGCCTTCTTTCTATGGCTACACCTTC
>TRBJ2-1|.|TRBV5-1|many
CASSLAQGEGNEQFF
TGCGCCAGCAGCTTGGCACAGGGGGAGGGCAATGAGCAGTTCTTC
>TRBJ1-2|.|TRBV24-1|many
CATSDPATANYGYTF
TGTGCCACCAGTGATCCCGCGACAGCTAACTATGGCTACACCTTC
>TRBJ2-7|TRBD2|TRBV7-2|few
CASRPRTSDEQYF
TGTGCCAGCAGACCGAGGACTAGCGACGAGCAGTACTTC
>TRBJ2-5|.|TRBV4-1|many
CASSQVSGGETQYF
TGCGCCAGCAGCCAAGTTAGCGGTGGAGAGACCCAGTACTTC
>TRBJ2-5|.|TRBV20-1|many
CSARELETQYF
TGCAGTGCTAGAGAGTTAGAGACCCAGTACTTC
>TRBJ2-2|.|TRBV29-1|many
CSVYELHTGELFF
TGCAGCGTTTATGAATTACACACCGGGGAGCTGTTTTTT
>TRBJ2-2|.|TRBV7-9|many
CASSLAIGELFF
TGTGCCAGCAGCTTAGCGATCGGGGAGCTGTTTTTT
>TRBJ2-7|.|TRBV12-3/TRBV12-4|many
CASRSTGGVEQYF
TGTGCCAGCAGGTCAACAGGGGGGGTCGAGCAGTACTTC
>TRBJ1-5|.|TRBV18|many
CASSPSGDQPQHF
TGTGCCAGCTCACCCTCAGGGGATCAGCCCCAGCATTTT